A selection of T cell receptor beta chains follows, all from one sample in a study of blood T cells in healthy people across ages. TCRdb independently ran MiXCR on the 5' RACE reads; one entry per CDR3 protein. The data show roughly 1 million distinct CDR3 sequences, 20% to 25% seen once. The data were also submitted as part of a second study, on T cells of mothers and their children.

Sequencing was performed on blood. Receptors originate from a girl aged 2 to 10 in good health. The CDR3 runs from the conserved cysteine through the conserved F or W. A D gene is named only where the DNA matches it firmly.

CDR3: CASSSKYGTYYEQYF
J: TRBJ2-7
D: .
V: TRBV28
length: 15

CDR3: CASSFGRDRTVANYGYTF
J: TRBJ1-2
D: .
V: TRBV5-1
length: 18

CDR3: CASNAVRELNTEAFF
J: TRBJ1-1
D: .
V: TRBV19
length: 15

CDR3: CASSYQLAGGGNEQFF
J: .
D: TRBD2
V: TRBV6-5
length: 16

CDR3: CASSLGSVDGTQYF
J: TRBJ2-5
D: .
V: TRBV12-3/TRBV12-4
length: 14

CDR3: CASSEGLLETQYF
J: .
D: .
V: TRBV6-1
length: 13

CDR3: CASSLTGGGGEQFF
J: .
D: TRBD1
V: TRBV3-1
length: 14

CDR3: CGGLAGGAGLFF
J: TRBJ2-1
D: TRBD2
V: TRBV20-1
length: 12

CDR3: CASSRATGKNIQYF
J: TRBJ2-4
D: .
V: TRBV18
length: 14

CDR3: CASSPGSGRLSYEQYF
J: TRBJ2-7
D: TRBD2
V: TRBV4-1
length: 16

CDR3: CASGLGSGAGEKLFF
J: TRBJ1-4
D: .
V: TRBV27
length: 15

CDR3: CSVDFGGQETQCF
J: TRBJ2-5
D: .
V: TRBV29-1
length: 13

CDR3: CASRPVGAGANTGELFF
J: TRBJ2-2
D: .
V: TRBV28
length: 17

CDR3: CASRSSGGNIQYF
J: TRBJ2-4
D: .
V: TRBV2
length: 13

CDR3: CASSFLVPETQYF
J: TRBJ2-5
D: .
V: TRBV28
length: 13

CDR3: CSVDTGGNTEAFF
J: TRBJ1-1
D: TRBD1
V: TRBV29-1
length: 13

CDR3: CASSPLGAGPQETQYF
J: TRBJ2-5
D: .
V: TRBV9
length: 16

CDR3: CSVELGRGGLNYGYTF
J: TRBJ1-2
D: .
V: TRBV29-1
length: 16

CDR3: CASSFFDGSEAFF
J: TRBJ1-1
D: .
V: TRBV6-5
length: 13

CDR3: CASSQGPTSTDTQYF
J: TRBJ2-3
D: .
V: TRBV5-1
length: 15

CDR3: CASSSQTDRVPDTQYF
J: TRBJ2-3
D: TRBD1
V: TRBV27
length: 16

CDR3: CASSSAPGLLSNEQFF
J: TRBJ2-1
D: TRBD2
V: TRBV6-6
length: 16

CDR3: CASILSSGANVLTF
J: TRBJ2-6
D: .
V: TRBV12-3/TRBV12-4
length: 14

CDR3: CSARDFRAGGPSDTQYF
J: TRBJ2-3
D: TRBD2
V: TRBV20-1
length: 17

CDR3: CASSGSASRVPYEQYF
J: .
D: .
V: TRBV28
length: 16

CDR3: CASSLEEGLESYEQYF
J: TRBJ2-7
D: .
V: TRBV4-1
length: 16

CDR3: CASSQEMNTGELFF
J: TRBJ2-2
D: .
V: TRBV4-3
length: 14

CDR3: CASSAWTQGYTF
J: TRBJ1-2
D: .
V: TRBV7-2
length: 12

CDR3: CASSEAAGGYNEQFF
J: TRBJ2-1
D: TRBD2
V: TRBV2
length: 15

CDR3: CSAVAGEGLWGETQYF
J: TRBJ2-5
D: TRBD2
V: TRBV20-1
length: 16

CDR3: CASSSTGVTGYTF
J: TRBJ1-2
D: TRBD1
V: TRBV27
length: 13

CDR3: CASSYQGPAVPDTQYF
J: TRBJ2-3
D: .
V: TRBV6-5
length: 16

CDR3: CAGSLSSPEQFF
J: TRBJ2-1
D: .
V: TRBV5-6
length: 12

CDR3: CASSTDQTGELFF
J: TRBJ2-2
D: .
V: TRBV7-7
length: 13

CDR3: CASSSLGPYEQYF
J: TRBJ2-7
D: .
V: TRBV19
length: 13

CDR3: CSVDPTGSNEKLFF
J: TRBJ1-4
D: .
V: TRBV29-1
length: 14

CDR3: CASSPLSTGNTDTQYF
J: TRBJ2-3
D: .
V: TRBV6-1
length: 16

CDR3: CASSRQSGSRVETQYF
J: TRBJ2-5
D: .
V: TRBV4-2
length: 16

CDR3: CASSQAGQNYGYTF
J: TRBJ1-2
D: .
V: TRBV4-2
length: 14

CDR3: CASSFGLPTYQETQYF
J: TRBJ2-5
D: .
V: TRBV5-6
length: 16

CDR3: CASSPTGGANIQYF
J: TRBJ2-4
D: .
V: TRBV19
length: 14

CDR3: CASSQDWQGEKLFF
J: TRBJ1-4
D: .
V: TRBV4-3
length: 14

CDR3: CSANDGPKGTQYF
J: .
D: .
V: TRBV20-1
length: 13

CDR3: CASSLGLEAGRAFF
J: TRBJ1-1
D: .
V: TRBV13
length: 14

CDR3: CASREYSNQPQHF
J: TRBJ1-5
D: .
V: TRBV27
length: 13

CDR3: CASSDPTSGSSYEQYF
J: TRBJ2-7
D: TRBD2
V: TRBV2
length: 16

CDR3: CASSYLSGGQHTEAFF
J: TRBJ1-1
D: TRBD1
V: TRBV27
length: 16

CDR3: CSTLKGYGYTF
J: TRBJ1-2
D: .
V: TRBV29-1
length: 11

CDR3: CASSAPDRSSYEQYF
J: TRBJ2-7
D: TRBD1
V: TRBV6-6
length: 15

CDR3: CASSTEGTDLYEQYF
J: .
D: TRBD1
V: TRBV7-9
length: 15